There are a few counts of the clone carrying this T cell receptor beta chain. Its antigen is unidentified. This specimen comes from a study of a mutant IDH1 vaccine in newly diagnosed glioma. Background on the study: Patients under treatment included around 60% males and roughly 40% females and had a mean age of around 37 years. Most patients had received both radiotherapy and temozolomide, the prior options being radiotherapy, temozolomide, or both. Study results and caveats: Of the patients, less than 95% had vaccine-induced immune responses.

Time point indicated: baseline, week 1 (first vaccination visit). The treatment denotes: pre-vaccination baseline after standard-of-care therapy. Donors had new IDH1-mutant astrocytomas of WHO grade 3 or 4 (ATRX-lost). Assay: immunoSEQ multiplex PCR; the TCRdb copy retains only in-frame clones and omits some. The sample holds tens of thousands of clones, about four fifths seen once. This clonotype was sampled from a man aged 25-45 years with glioma. The sample in question was PBMCs, obtained from a glioma patient treated with radiotherapy, temozolomide or both.

This chain's CDR3 is CASSLSGTGGSGYF. For the CDR3, the DNA is TGTGCCAGCAGCTTATCCGGGACAGGCGGTTCAGGGTACTTC. The rearrangement uses TRBV7-8 and TRBJ2-7; 8 nucleotides align to TRBD1. CDR3 length: 14 residues. Germline CDR1 SGHVS, CDR2 FQNEAQ. V lost 2 bases and J lost 12; bases outside the gene matches: 12.